Below, one TCR beta chain is given with its context. The target antigen is unknown. CDR1 and CDR2 from the germline V gene are SQVTM and ANQGSEA. CDR3 length equals 13 residues. The V end was cut by 7 bases, the J end by 0 bases, with 12 bases between. Repertoires were generated with immunoSEQ multiplex PCR, while TCRdb's copy carries only in-frame clones and drops some. Among 90,000 to 150,000 clones listed, 45% to 65% were seen once. The data are from a study of cytotoxic CD8 clonotypes in ibrutinib-treated CLL. Study-level findings and limits: Public clonotypes were uncommon and contracted or stayed stable on treatment. Before falling back toward baseline at progression, clonality had risen at the time of ibrutinib response.

The source is a human donor with chronic lymphocytic leukemia. The sequences come from PBMCs, collected after 24 months of ibrutinib treatment. The rearrangement joins TRBV29-1 to TRBJ1-1; D is unresolved. CDR3 DNA: TGCAGCGGCAGGTCCGCTATGAACACTGAAGCTTTCTTT. Protein sequence: CSGRSAMNTEAFF. The complete variable domain, with remaining parts taken from reference TRBV29-1 and TRBJ1-1, reads SAVISQKPSRDICQRGTSLTIQCQVDSQVTMMFWYRQQPGQSLTLIATANQGSEATYESGFVIDKFPISRPNLTFSTLTVSNMSPEDSSIYLCSGRSAMNTEAFFGQGTRLTVV.